The source of this T cell receptor (beta chain) is a study of blood T cell repertoires in COVID-19 (dated by TCRdb to 2020 to 2021). Context from the whole study: The collaborator samples originated in the United States, Italy and Spain and spanned the acute and convalescent phases of COVID-19. The material from the prospective study consisted of cDNA or gDNA derived from T cells, B-cell-depleted T cells, or PBMCs. The dataset comprised deeply sampled blood TCRbeta repertoires from subjects exposed to, actively infected with, or recovered from COVID-19. The repertoires were made available in a free public database intended to serve as a resource for research on the immune response to SARS-CoV-2. Samples were obtained from the ongoing ImmuneRACE study (first 160 participants) and from some 1,300 subjects provided by 6 global collaborators. A de-identified subject ID, COVID-19 status, age in years and sex were almost always included in the sample metadata. Where available, HLA class I and class II types were taken from metadata supplied by the sample provider and were not determined by assay-based typing.

Each collaborating institution followed its own protocols to collect whole blood in K2EDTA tubes. For TCRbeta analysis, collaborators shipped samples as frozen whole blood, isolated PBMCs, or DNA extracted from either of those sample types. What the work shows at the level of the full study, not this receptor alone: Clinical and demographic metadata were provided uncurated, with the amount varying by source and participant.

Points on this clone: Its target antigen remains unknown. No much larger clone exists at a distance of one base, and base qualities are not known.

TCRbeta CDR3 regions were amplified from genomic DNA by means of the immunoSEQ Assay, a bias-controlled multiplex PCR. The authors processed their data as follows. Within the assay, amplification of reference gene primers was used to estimate how many nucleated cells each sample contained. To quantify the absolute abundance of each unique TCRbeta CDR3 rearrangement, sequence reads were collapsed and filtered. Productive Simpson clonality was computed per sample as the square root of Simpson's diversity index over productive rearrangements. This immuneACCESS table, as held by TCRdb, lists in-frame sequences with V and J called but not all clones. Of the missing ones, under half trace to an unresolved V gene in checked studies; the others have no known cause. V and J calls plus clone size are reproduced from that table; the DNA served to infer D and trimming. The sample contains about 360,000 clones, approximately 86% of them found a single time. In total, the top ten clones hold about 2.9% of the sample.

V sheds 1 base and J sheds 0 bases, leaving 5 bases between their ends. The germline V gene (reference sequence) specifies LNHDA as CDR1 and SQIVND as CDR2. The CDR3 contains 14 residues, cysteine and phenylalanine counted. Of all the DNA, just the CDR3 is kept, 42 bases in frame from base 1. Specimen: peripheral blood. The sequence joins TRBV19 to TRBJ2-3, and the D gene may be TRBD1, 5 bases matching. The clonotype comes from a human donor in a cohort sampled during active COVID-19. Here the CDR3 is given as CASSIGGSTDTQYF. The DNA sequence follows: TGTGCCAGTAGTATAGGGGGCAGCACAGATACGCAGTATTTT.